Below are 19 T cell receptor beta chains sequenced from a single sample in a study of CD8 T cells in ankylosing spondylitis. TCRdb re-called the 5' RACE reads through MiXCR, storing one row per CDR3 protein. Of about 270,000 distinct CDR3 sequences listed, 30% to 40% were seen once; the top ten hold roughly 4%. The sequenced sample consisted of blood, either unsorted or a sorted T cell fraction (not recorded which). The receptor source for this set is a male donor with ankylosing spondylitis or in good health (not recorded which).

This clonotype was seen a handful of times. V gene TRBV4-2 combines with J gene TRBJ2-4; tentatively, D is TRBD1 or TRBD2 (5 bases each). Germline values: CDR1 LGHNA, CDR2 YNFKEQ. V was trimmed by 4 bases and J by 0 bases, leaving 19 bases between them. The CDR3 is 18 amino acids. The CDR3 DNA reads TGTGCCAGCAGCCCCCCAAGTCACGGGGACCCAGCCAAAAACATTCAGTACTTC. Protein: CASSPPSHGDPAKNIQYF.

In this sample, this clonotype turned up a few times. J is TRBJ1-2 and V is TRBV20-1; no firm D call. Between the trimmed V and J ends, which lost 6 bases and 4 bases, there was a span of 12 bases. CDR3 length: 12 amino acids. Germline CDR1 reads DFQATT; CDR2 reads SNEGSKA (reference sequence). The CDR3 DNA reads as TGCAGTGCCCCCCTTCGAGTCTATGGCTACACCTTC. This codes for CSAPLRVYGYTF.

The table lists this clonotype with many counts. This chain connects TRBV7-2 to TRBJ2-3; D may be TRBD1 (6 bases). The V gene's germline CDR1 is SGHTA and CDR2 FQGNSA. The length of the CDR3 is 14 residues. Trimming removed 4 bases from V and 1 base from J, with 9 bases in between. CDR3: CASSSTGRTDTQYF. DNA of the CDR3: TGTGCCAGCAGCTCGACAGGACGCACAGATACGCAGTATTTT.

V gene TRBV6-5 combines with J gene TRBJ1-2; no reliable D call. V was clipped by 6 bases and J by 8 bases, with 13 bases between them. CDR1 and CDR2 from the germline V gene are MNHEY and SVGAGI. The CDR3 runs 12 residues. CDR3 nucleotide sequence: TGTGCCAGCAGCACGTGGGATCGGGGCTACACCTTC. Protein: CASSTWDRGYTF.

V and J are TRBV20-1 and TRBJ2-2, with D possibly matching TRBD2 (6 bases). Germline V gene lookup returns CDR1 DFQATT and CDR2 SNEGSKA (reference sequence). This CDR3 is built from 14 residues. V lost 5 bases to trimming and J lost 1 base, with 11 bases between them. The CDR3 loop reads CSARGTVNTGELFF. In DNA, the CDR3 is TGCAGTGCTCGGGGGACGGTGAACACCGGGGAGCTGTTTTTT.

The sample holds a few counts of this clonotype. The chain has TRBV20-1 and TRBJ1-4; D unresolved. Germline V gene data show CDR1 as DFQATT and CDR2 as SNEGSKA (reference sequence). This CDR3 contains 15 residues. V lost 5 bases and J 4 bases, leaving 17 bases between the germline ends. The CDR3 is CSAQPRRGINEKLFF. The CDR3 DNA follows: TGCAGTGCTCAACCCCGGCGGGGAATTAATGAAAAACTGTTTTTT.

The chain has TRBV7-3 and TRBJ2-7; a possible D gene is TRBD2 (5 bases). CDR3 length: 15 residues. CDR1 and CDR2 (germline): SGHTA, FQGTGA. V dropped 5 bases and J dropped 3 bases, with 17 bases sitting between them. CDR3 sequence (DNA): TGTGCCAGCAGCCCCAGTCCCAGCGGCTACTACGAGCAGTACTTC. Translation gives CASSPSPSGYYEQYF.

This rearrangement joins TRBV5-8 to TRBJ1-2; perhaps TRBD1 as D (6 bases). V lost 6 bases and J lost 5, with 20 bases in between. Germline loops: CDR1 SGHTS, CDR2 YDEGEE. This CDR3 contains 15 residues. The CDR3 reads CASTLPGGPGYGYTF. In DNA, the CDR3 is TGTGCCAGCACACTTCCGGGGGGCCCAGGGTATGGCTACACCTTC.

There are a few counts of this clonotype. The V gene is TRBV20-1, the J gene TRBJ2-2, with D perhaps TRBD2 (5 bases). This CDR3 region has 14 residues. Germline assignment: CDR1 DFQATT and CDR2 SNEGSKA (reference sequence). V shed 3 bases and J shed 6 bases, with 14 bases lying between them. The CDR3 DNA reads as TGCAGTGCTAGTGGCGGGCCTGGGGCCGGGGAGCTGTTTTTT. This codes for CSASGGPGAGELFF.

The rearrangement joins TRBV6-1 to TRBJ2-7; D possibly corresponds to TRBD1 (6 bases). CDR1 and CDR2 from the germline V gene are MNHNS and SASEGT. This CDR3 has 14 amino acids. V shed 7 bases and J shed 6 bases, with 19 bases lying between them. CDR3 protein: CASKTDRTTGEQYF. For the CDR3, the DNA is TGTGCCAGCAAAACCGACAGGACGACTGGCGAGCAGTACTTC.

This clonotype has only a few counts. This chain joins TRBV20-1 and TRBJ2-7; tentatively, D is TRBD1 (5 bases). Germline V gene sequence: CDR1 DFQATT, CDR2 SNEGSKA (reference sequence). Trimming took 6 bases from V and 7 from J, leaving 10 bases between them. CDR3 length: 10 amino acids. The CDR3 region has the DNA TGCAGTGCCAGCTCAGGGGAGCAGTACTTC. As protein: CSASSGEQYF.

In its sample, this clonotype was seen a few times. The CDR3 is CSARRGTSTDTQYF. The CDR3 DNA follows: TGCAGTGCTAGGCGGGGGACTAGCACAGATACGCAGTATTTT. J is TRBJ2-3 and V is TRBV20-1; 7 positions agree with TRBD2. CDR3 length: 14 residues. Germline values: CDR1 DFQATT, CDR2 SNEGSKA (reference sequence). V trimming: 3 bases; J trimming: 0 bases; junction bases outside the gene matches: 3.

In its sample, this clonotype was seen a few times. The chain joins TRBV24-1 to TRBJ2-1; no definite D call. The CDR3 sequence is 14 residues long. The germline gives CDR1 KGHDR, CDR2 SFDVKD. V shed 5 bases and J shed 2 bases, with 9 bases lying between them. CDR3 in DNA: TGTGCCACCAGTGCCCAAAACCCCTACAATGAGCAGTTCTTC. Amino acids: CATSAQNPYNEQFF.

The V gene is TRBV5-6, the J gene TRBJ1-2; a weak D match, TRBD1 (5 bases). Trimming pared 4 bases from V and 7 bases from J, leaving 14 bases between. CDR1 and CDR2 (germline): SGHDT, YYEEEE. The CDR3 length is 13 residues. The CDR3 DNA follows: TGTGCCAGCAGCCGGGGGACTTCCGGTGGCTACACCTTC. Residues: CASSRGTSGGYTF.

J is TRBJ1-1 and V is TRBV20-1; D may be TRBD1 (5 bases). V gave up 5 bases and J gave up 5 bases, with 21 bases separating them. The V gene's germline CDR1 is DFQATT and CDR2 SNEGSKA (reference sequence). The CDR3 sequence is 15 residues long. CDR3 sequence reads: CSASSSGTPGTEAFF. The CDR3, as DNA: TGCAGTGCTTCAAGCTCCGGGACCCCTGGGACTGAAGCTTTCTTT.

This clonotype appeared a few times. The chain uses TRBV7-8 and TRBJ2-3; D ambiguous. V was cut by 5 bases and J by 6 bases, with 24 bases left in between. The CDR3 covers 17 residues. Germline assignment: CDR1 SGHVS and CDR2 FQNEAQ. The CDR3 DNA sequence: TGTGCCAGCAGCCCCCAGACGCACTCCGTAACCAGGGATACGCAGTATTTT. This sequence encodes CASSPQTHSVTRDTQYF.

The chain is built from TRBV12-3 or TRBV12-4 and TRBJ2-2; no definite D call. This CDR3 is built from 14 residues. Trimming removed 3 bases at V and 6 bases at J, with 11 bases between. The CDR3 protein is CASSLARGAGELFF. The CDR3 coding sequence is TGTGCCAGCAGTTTGGCCAGAGGCGCCGGGGAGCTGTTTTTT.

J is TRBJ2-2 and V is TRBV5-6; the D gene is possibly TRBD1 (6 bases). Trimming shortened V by 4 bases and J by 6 bases, and 10 bases separated the two germline ends. This CDR3 spans 13 amino acids. Germline V gives CDR1 SGHDT, CDR2 YYEEEE. CDR3 loop: CASSQDSSGELFF. As DNA, the CDR3 is TGTGCCAGCAGCCAGGACAGCTCCGGGGAGCTGTTTTTT.

The V call is TRBV6-2 or TRBV6-3, the J call TRBJ2-7, with 9 nucleotides matching TRBD1. CDR3 length equals 15 residues. Germline lookup yields CDR1 MNHEY and CDR2 SVGEGT. V shed 4 bases and J 7 bases; nucleotides not matched to a gene: 11. The CDR3 is CASSSAGQGPLEQYF. DNA for the CDR3: TGTGCCAGCAGTTCCGCGGGACAGGGACCCTTGGAGCAGTACTTC.